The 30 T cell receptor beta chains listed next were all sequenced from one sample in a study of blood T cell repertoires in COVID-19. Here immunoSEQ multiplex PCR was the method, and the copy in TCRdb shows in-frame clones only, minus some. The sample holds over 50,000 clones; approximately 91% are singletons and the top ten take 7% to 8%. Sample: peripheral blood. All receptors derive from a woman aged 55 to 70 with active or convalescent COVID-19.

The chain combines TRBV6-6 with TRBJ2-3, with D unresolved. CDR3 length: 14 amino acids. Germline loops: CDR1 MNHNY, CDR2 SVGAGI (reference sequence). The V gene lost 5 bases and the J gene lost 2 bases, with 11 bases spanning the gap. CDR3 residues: CASSRKENTDTQYF. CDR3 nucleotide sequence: TGTGCCAGCAGTAGGAAGGAGAACACAGATACGCAGTATTTT.

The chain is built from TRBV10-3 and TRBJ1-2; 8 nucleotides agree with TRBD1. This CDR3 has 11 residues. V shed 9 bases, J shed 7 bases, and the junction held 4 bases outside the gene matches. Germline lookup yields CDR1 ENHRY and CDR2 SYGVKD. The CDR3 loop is CAMGQDLGYTF. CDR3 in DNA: TGTGCCATGGGACAGGACCTTGGCTACACCTTC.

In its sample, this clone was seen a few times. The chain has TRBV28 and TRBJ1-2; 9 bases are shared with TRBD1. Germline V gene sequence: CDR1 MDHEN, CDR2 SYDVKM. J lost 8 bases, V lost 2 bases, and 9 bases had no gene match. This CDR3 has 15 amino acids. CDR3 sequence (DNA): TGTGCCAGCAGTTTAGGGGGACAGGGAACGTGGGGCTACACCTTC. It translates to CASSLGGQGTWGYTF.

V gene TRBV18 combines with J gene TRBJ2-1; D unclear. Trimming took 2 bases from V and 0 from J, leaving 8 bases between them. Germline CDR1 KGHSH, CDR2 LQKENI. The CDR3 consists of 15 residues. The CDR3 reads CASSPTLSSYNEQFF. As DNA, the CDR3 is TGTGCCAGCTCACCAACGCTGAGCTCCTACAATGAGCAGTTCTTC.

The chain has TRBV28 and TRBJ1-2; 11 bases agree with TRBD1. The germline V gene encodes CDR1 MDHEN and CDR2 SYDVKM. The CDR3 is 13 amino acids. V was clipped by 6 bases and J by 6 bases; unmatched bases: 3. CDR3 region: CASRRTGGHGYTF. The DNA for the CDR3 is TGTGCCAGCAGAAGGACAGGGGGCCATGGCTACACCTTC.

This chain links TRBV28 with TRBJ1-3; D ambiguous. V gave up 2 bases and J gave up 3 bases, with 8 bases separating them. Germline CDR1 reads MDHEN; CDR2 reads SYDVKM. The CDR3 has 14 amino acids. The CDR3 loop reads CASSLTGFGNTIYF. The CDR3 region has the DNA TGTGCCAGCAGTTTAACGGGATTTGGAAACACCATATATTTT.

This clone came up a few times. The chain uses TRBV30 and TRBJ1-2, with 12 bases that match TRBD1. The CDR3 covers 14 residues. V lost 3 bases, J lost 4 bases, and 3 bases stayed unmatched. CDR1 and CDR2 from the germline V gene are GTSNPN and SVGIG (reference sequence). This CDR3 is CAWSGTGGGYGYTF. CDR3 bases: TGTGCCTGGAGCGGGACAGGGGGCGGCTATGGCTACACCTTC.

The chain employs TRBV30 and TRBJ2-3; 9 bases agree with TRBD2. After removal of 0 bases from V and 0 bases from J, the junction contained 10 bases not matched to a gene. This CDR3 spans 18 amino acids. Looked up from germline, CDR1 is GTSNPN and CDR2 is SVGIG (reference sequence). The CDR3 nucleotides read TGTGCCTGGAGTGTTTGGGTAGCGGGGGAACATAGCACAGATACGCAGTATTTT. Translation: CAWSVWVAGEHSTDTQYF.

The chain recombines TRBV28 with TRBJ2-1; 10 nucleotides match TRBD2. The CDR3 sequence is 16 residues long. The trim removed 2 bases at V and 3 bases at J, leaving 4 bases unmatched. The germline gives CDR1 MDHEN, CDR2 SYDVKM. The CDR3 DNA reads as TGTGCCAGCAGTTTAGCGGCTAGCGGGGGCTACAATGAGCAGTTCTTC. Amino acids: CASSLAASGGYNEQFF. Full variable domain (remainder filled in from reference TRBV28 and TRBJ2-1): DVKVTQSSRYLVKRTGEKVFLECVQDMDHENMFWYRQDPGLGLRLIYFSYDVKMKEKGDIPEGYSVSREKKERFSLILESASTNQTSMYLCASSLAASGGYNEQFFGPGTRLTVL.

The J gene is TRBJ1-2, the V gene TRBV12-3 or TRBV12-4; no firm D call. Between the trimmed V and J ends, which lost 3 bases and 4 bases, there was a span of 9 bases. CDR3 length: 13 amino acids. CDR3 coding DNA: TGTGCCAGCAGTTTTGAGGGCTCCTATGGCTACACCTTC. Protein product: CASSFEGSYGYTF.

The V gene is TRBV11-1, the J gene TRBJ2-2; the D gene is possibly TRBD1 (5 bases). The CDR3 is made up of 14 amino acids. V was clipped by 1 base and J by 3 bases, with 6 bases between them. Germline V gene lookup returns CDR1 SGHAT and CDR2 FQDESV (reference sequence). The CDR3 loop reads CASSLVRDTGELFF. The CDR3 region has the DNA TGTGCCAGCAGCTTAGTCAGGGACACCGGGGAGCTGTTTTTT. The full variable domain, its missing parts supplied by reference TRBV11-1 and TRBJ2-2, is EAEVAQSPRYKITEKSQAVAFWCDPISGHATLYWYRQILGQGPELLVQFQDESVVDDSQLPKDRFSAERLKGVDSTLKIQPAELGDSAMYLCASSLVRDTGELFFGEGSRLTVL.

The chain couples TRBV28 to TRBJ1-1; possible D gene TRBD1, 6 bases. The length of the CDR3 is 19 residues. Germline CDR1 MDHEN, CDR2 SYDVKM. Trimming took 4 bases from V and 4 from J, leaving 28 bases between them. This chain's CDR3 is CASSSSYPSNRAKGTEAFF. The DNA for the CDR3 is TGTGCCAGCAGTTCATCATACCCCAGCAACAGGGCAAAGGGCACTGAAGCTTTCTTT.

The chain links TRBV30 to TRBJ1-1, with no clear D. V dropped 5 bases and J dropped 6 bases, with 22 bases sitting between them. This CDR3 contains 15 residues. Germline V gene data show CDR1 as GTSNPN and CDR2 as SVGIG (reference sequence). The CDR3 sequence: CAWGPNSRPYPEAFF. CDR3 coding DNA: TGTGCCTGGGGCCCTAACTCCCGTCCCTATCCTGAAGCTTTCTTT.

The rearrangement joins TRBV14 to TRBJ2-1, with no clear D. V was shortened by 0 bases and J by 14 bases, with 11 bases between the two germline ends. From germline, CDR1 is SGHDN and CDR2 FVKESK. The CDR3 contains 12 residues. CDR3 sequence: CASSQDLGREFF. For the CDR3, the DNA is TGTGCCAGCAGCCAAGATCTCGGCCGGGAGTTCTTC.

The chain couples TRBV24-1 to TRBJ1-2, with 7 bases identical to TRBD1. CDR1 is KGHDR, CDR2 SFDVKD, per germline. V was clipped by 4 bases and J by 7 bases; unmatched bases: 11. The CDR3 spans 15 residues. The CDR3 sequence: CATSDANRGFGGYTF. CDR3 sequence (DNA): TGTGCCACCAGTGACGCCAACAGGGGTTTCGGTGGCTACACCTTC.

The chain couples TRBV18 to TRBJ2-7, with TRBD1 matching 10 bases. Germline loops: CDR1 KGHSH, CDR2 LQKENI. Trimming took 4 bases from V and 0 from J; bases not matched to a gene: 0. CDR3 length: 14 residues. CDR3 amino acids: CASSRTGGSYEQYF. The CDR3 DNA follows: TGTGCCAGCTCACGGACAGGGGGCTCCTACGAGCAGTACTTC.

CDR3 coding DNA: TGTGCCAGCAGTTACTCGGGACAGGGATGGTATGGCTACACCTTC. Amino acid sequence: CASSYSGQGWYGYTF. The chain employs TRBV6-5 and TRBJ1-2; the match to TRBD1 covers 9 bases. Trimming at V came to 0 bases and at J to 5 bases, leaving 4 bases not matched to a gene. Germline CDR1 is MNHEY and CDR2 is SVGAGI. This CDR3 is 15 amino acids long.

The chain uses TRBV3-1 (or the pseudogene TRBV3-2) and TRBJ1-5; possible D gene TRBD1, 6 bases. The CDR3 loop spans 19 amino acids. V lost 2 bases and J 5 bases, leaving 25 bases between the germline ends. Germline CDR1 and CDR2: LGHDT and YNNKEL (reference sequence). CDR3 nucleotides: TGTGCCAGCAGCCAACCACCCTTCGACAGGCCACCATATTATCAGCCCCAGCATTTT. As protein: CASSQPPFDRPPYYQPQHF.

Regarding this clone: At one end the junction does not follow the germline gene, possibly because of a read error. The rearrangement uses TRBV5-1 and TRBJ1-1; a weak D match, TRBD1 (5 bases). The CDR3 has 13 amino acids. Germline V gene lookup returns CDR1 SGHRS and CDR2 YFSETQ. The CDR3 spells CASSLQGSTEAFF. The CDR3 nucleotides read TGCGCTAGCAGCTTGCAGGGAAGCACTGAAGCTTTCTTT. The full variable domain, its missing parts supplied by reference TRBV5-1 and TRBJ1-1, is KAGVTQTPRYLIKTRGQQVTLSCSPISGHRSVSWYQQTPGQGLQFLFEYFSETQRNKGNFPGRFSGRQFSNSRSEMNVSTLELGDSALYLCASSLQGSTEAFFGQGTRLTVV.

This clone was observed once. The CDR3 is CASSETGGGDTQYF. The CDR3 nucleotides read TGTGCCAGCAGTGAGACAGGGGGCGGAGATACGCAGTATTTT. This chain uses TRBV6-1 with TRBJ2-3, with 10 bases identical to TRBD1. J lost 5 bases, V lost 3 bases, and 2 bases had no gene match. CDR3 length: 14 residues. Germline CDR1 MNHNS, CDR2 SASEGT.

CDR3 in amino acids: CASSPEGAWENEQFF. DNA for the CDR3: TGTGCCAGCTCACCAGAGGGGGCGTGGGAAAATGAGCAGTTCTTC. This chain joins TRBV18 and TRBJ2-1; TRBD1 matches at 7 bases. CDR1 and CDR2 (germline): KGHSH, LQKENI. This CDR3 region has 15 residues. V was clipped by 2 bases and J by 7 bases; unmatched bases: 8.

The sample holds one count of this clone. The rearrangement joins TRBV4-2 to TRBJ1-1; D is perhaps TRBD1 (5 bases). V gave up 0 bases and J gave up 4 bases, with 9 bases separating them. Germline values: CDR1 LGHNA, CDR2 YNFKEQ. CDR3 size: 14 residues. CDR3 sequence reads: CASSQDIGATEAFF. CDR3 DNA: TGTGCCAGCAGCCAAGATATAGGGGCCACTGAAGCTTTCTTT.

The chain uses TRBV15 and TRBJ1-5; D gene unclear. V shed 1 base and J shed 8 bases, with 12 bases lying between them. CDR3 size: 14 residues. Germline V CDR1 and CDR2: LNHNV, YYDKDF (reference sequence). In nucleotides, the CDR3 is TGTGCCACCAGCAGAGCCACCCTGAGGGAGCCCCAGCATTTT. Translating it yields CATSRATLREPQHF.

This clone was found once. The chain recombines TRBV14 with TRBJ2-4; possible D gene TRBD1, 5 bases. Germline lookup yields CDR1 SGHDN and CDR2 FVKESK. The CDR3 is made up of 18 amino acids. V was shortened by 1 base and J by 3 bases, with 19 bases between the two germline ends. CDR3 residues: CASSQVFVKGANKNIQYF. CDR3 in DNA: TGTGCCAGCAGCCAAGTATTTGTGAAAGGGGCTAACAAAAACATTCAGTACTTC. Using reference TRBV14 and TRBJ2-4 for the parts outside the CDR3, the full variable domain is EAGVTQFPSHSVIEKGQTVTLRCDPISGHDNLYWYRRVMGKEIKFLLHFVKESKQDESGMPNNRFLAERTGGTYSTLKVQPAELEDSGVYFCASSQVFVKGANKNIQYFGAGTRLSVL.

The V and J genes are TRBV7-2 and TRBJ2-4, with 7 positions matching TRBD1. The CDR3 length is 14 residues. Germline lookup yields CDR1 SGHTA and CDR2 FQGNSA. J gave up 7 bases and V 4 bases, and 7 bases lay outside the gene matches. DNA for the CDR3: TGTGCCAGCAGCTCCACAACAGGGGCGAACATTCAGTACTTC. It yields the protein CASSSTTGANIQYF.

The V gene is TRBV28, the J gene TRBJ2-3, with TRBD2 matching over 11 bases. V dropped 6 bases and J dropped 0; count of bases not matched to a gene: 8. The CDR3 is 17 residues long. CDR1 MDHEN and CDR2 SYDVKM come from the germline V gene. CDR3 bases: TGTGCCAGCAGCCAGGGACTAGCGGCTCTTAGCACAGATACGCAGTATTTT. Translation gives CASSQGLAALSTDTQYF.

This chain's CDR3 is CASSQPGGRNEQYF. In DNA form, the CDR3 reads TGTGCCAGCAGCCAGCCAGGGGGCCGCAACGAGCAGTACTTC. The chain couples TRBV11-2 to TRBJ2-7; 8 nucleotides match TRBD1. CDR1 SGHAT and CDR2 FQNNGV come from the germline V gene. Germline trimming cut 5 bases from V and 5 bases from J; bases unmatched to any gene: 8. CDR3 size: 14 residues.

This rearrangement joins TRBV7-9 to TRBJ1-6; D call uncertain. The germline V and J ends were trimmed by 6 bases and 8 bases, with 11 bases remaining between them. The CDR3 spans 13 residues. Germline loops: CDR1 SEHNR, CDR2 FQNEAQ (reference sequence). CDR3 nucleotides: TGTGCCAGCAGTCCTACAGACGATTCACCCCTCCACTTT. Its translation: CASSPTDDSPLHF.

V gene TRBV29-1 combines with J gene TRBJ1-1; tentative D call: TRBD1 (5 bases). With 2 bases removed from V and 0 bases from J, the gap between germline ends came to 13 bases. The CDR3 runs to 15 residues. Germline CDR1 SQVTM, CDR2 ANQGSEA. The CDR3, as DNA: TGCAGCGTTGAAAGACCAGGGTATATGAACACTGAAGCTTTCTTT. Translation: CSVERPGYMNTEAFF.

For the CDR3, the DNA is TGTGCCAGTAGTAAAACTAGCGGGGTCTACAATGAGCAGTTCTTC. This sequence encodes CASSKTSGVYNEQFF. This chain links TRBV19 with TRBJ2-1, with 10 bases matching TRBD2. Germline CDR1 and CDR2: LNHDA and SQIVND (reference sequence). V shed 4 bases and J 3 bases; nucleotides not matched to a gene: 3. CDR3 size: 15 residues.